Reported below is one T cell receptor beta chain. Assay: immunoSEQ multiplex PCR; the TCRdb copy retains only in-frame clones and omits some. The data hold 60,000 to 85,000 clones, with about 92% observed a single time. Germline V gene sequence: CDR1 SGHVS, CDR2 FQNEAQ. The CDR3 totals 14 residues. Trimming shortened V by 2 bases and J by 4 bases, and 11 bases separated the two germline ends. The data belong to a study of OX40 agonist ivuxolimab in advanced cancers. Study details: Enrolled patients in dose escalation had cancers that were hepatocellular carcinoma, melanoma, renal cell or head and neck cancer.

The rearrangement joins TRBV7-8 to TRBJ1-2; tentatively, D is TRBD1 (6 bases). This TCR derives from an adult with an advanced solid tumor such as melanoma, head and neck, liver or kidney cancer. The sample consisted of CD4+ or CD8+ T cells sorted from blood, taken in a trial of the OX40 agonist ivuxolimab. CDR3 DNA: TGTGCCAGCAGCTTATCCGGGACACGCTATGGCTACACCTTC. Amino acid sequence: CASSLSGTRYGYTF.